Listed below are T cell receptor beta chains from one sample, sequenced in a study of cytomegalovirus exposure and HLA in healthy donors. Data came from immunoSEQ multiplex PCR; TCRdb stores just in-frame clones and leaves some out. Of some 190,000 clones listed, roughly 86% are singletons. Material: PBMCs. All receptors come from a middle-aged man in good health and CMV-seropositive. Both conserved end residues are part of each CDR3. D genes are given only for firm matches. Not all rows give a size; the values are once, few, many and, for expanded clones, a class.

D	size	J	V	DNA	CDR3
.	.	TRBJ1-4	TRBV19	TGTGCCAGTACCACAACCGGGGGATCGAGATTAGAAAAACTGTTTTTT	CASTTTGGSRLEKLFF
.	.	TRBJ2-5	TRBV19	TGTGCCAGTAGTCCTGGGGTCCTGGCGGGGGGACAGGAGACCCAGTACTTC	CASSPGVLAGGQETQYF
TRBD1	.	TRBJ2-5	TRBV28	TGTGCCAGCAGTCCAAGACAGGGAAAAGCCAGACTTAAAGAGACCCAGTACTTC	CASSPRQGKARLKETQYF
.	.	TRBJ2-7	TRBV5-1	TGCGCCAGCAGCGAGGGGGGGGCCTACGAGCAGTACTTC	CASSEGGAYEQYF
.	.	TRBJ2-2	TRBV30	TGTGCCTGGAGTGTACTTTGGGCTGGGACCGGGGAGCTGTTTTTT	CAWSVLWAGTGELFF
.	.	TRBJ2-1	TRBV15	TGTGCCACCAGCAGAGAGAGGACCTACAATGAGCAGTTCTTC	CATSRERTYNEQFF
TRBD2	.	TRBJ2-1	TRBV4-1	TGCGCCAGCAGCCTAAGCGGGACCGGGACTAGCGACAATGAGCAGTTCTTC	CASSLSGTGTSDNEQFF
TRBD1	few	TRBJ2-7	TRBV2	TGTGCCAGCAGTGTCGGGACAGGGCTATCCTACGAGCAGTACTTC	CASSVGTGLSYEQYF
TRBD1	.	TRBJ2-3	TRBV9	TGTGCCAGCAGCGTAGGGGAGGACAGGGGCCCACCTTGGGACACAGATACGCAGTATTTT	CASSVGEDRGPPWDTDTQYF
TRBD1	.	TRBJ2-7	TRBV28	TGTGCCAGCAGGGTTCGGGACAGGGGCTTAGCCGAGCAGTACTTC	CASRVRDRGLAEQYF
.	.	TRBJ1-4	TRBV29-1	TGCAGCGTTGAAGATCCCCAGGCGGGTGAAAAACTGTTTTTT	CSVEDPQAGEKLFF
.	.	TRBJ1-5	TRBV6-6	TGTGCCAGCGGTGCAGATCAGCCCCAGCATTTT	CASGADQPQHF
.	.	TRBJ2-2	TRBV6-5	TGTGCCAGCAGAAAACAGGATAACACCGGGGAGCTGTTTTTT	CASRKQDNTGELFF
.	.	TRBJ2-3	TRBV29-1	TGCAGCGTTGAGGAGGGAAGCCTGGTCGGAGATACGCAGTATTTT	CSVEEGSLVGDTQYF
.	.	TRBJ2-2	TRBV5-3	TGTGCCAGAAGCTTGGGGACGGACTCGAACACCGGGGAGCTGTTTTTT	CARSLGTDSNTGELFF
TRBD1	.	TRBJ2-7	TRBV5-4	TGTGCCAGCAGCAGAACCGGGACAGGGAATTCCTACGAGCAGTACTTC	CASSRTGTGNSYEQYF
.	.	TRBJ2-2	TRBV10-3	TGTGCCATCCGTGGTGGGTCCGGGTCGAACACCGGGGAGCTGTTTTTT	CAIRGGSGSNTGELFF
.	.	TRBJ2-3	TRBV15	TGTGCCACCAGCAGAAGGAATGGAGCTGCAGATACGCAGTATTTT	CATSRRNGAADTQYF
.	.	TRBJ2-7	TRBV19	TGTGCCAGTAGTATATCGCGGGGATTCTCCTACGAGCAGTACTTC	CASSISRGFSYEQYF
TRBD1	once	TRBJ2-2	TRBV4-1	TGTGCCAGCAGCCAAGAAGTGGGACAGGGGGCCGGGGAGCTGTTTTTT	CASSQEVGQGAGELFF
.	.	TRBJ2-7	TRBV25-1	TGTGCCAGCAGTTTCTCTTACGAGCAGTACTTC	CASSFSYEQYF
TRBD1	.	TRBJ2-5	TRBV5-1	TGCGCCAGCAGACCTCCAGACAGGGGGGGAGAGACCCAGTACTTC	CASRPPDRGGETQYF